A selection of T cell receptor beta chains follows, all from one sample in a study of T cell repertoires in cytomegalovirus infection. TCRdb re-analysed the reads in MiXCR, keeping a single row per CDR3 protein. The sample has hundreds of thousands of distinct CDR3 sequences, 24% seen once. The sequencing input was CD8+ T cells from PBMCs. The receptors derive from a human donor in good health (CMV status not recorded). Some clones in this sample may be carry-over from other donors' samples. Both conserved end residues are trimmed from each CDR3. The order of the fields is V gene, CDR3 protein.

TRBV20-1,SASGAGDYNEQF
TRBV2,ASSEGSGTGNEQF
TRBV7-8,ASRNGPGLNQPQH
TRBV12-3/TRBV12-4,ASSLNRVYGYT
TRBV7-2,ASSKTGTGGYNEQF
TRBV7-2,ASSFPLGTSGGRTLNEQF
TRBV7-8,ASTLRGGTQY
TRBV28,ASTVAGDTVHEQF
TRBV28,ASSPTRPGQSTDTQY
TRBV20-1,SAETVLKY
TRBV7-8,ASSRNSGGAKDEQF
TRBV19,VSSTVDTGELF
TRBV7-8,ASSWSIDSMNTEAF
TRBV10-3,AIRWSGQGVTDTQY
TRBV6-2/TRBV6-3,ASSLSGTGSYNEQF
TRBV25-1,ASSIAGWGAGTGELF
TRBV28,ASREGGGEQF
TRBV19,ASSPGIDTQY
TRBV7-6,ASPGEDSNTEAF
TRBV13,ASSLEGPETQY
TRBV7-8,ASSSTGANEKLF
TRBV6-5,ASSYLDSSNSPLH
TRBV28,ASSLRVPGGYNEQF
TRBV27,ASSLSVGTLSNTGELF
TRBV2,ASSDGGNYGYT
TRBV7-9,ASSSPTGSSYEQY
TRBV4-1,ASSQKTSGGALTDTQY
TRBV7-6,ASSSGQGRTEAF
TRBV10-3,AIPSGEDRGLGTGELF
TRBV7-9,ASSKGQDEETQY
TRBV20-1,SANRGQEQY
TRBV19,ASSHGGAGYNEQF
TRBV7-3,ASSLKAGEYNEQF
TRBV28,ASDPGQGLANYGYT
TRBV5-4,ASSRFSGELF
TRBV29-1,SVAPDYGYT
TRBV7-2,ASSFPRTPNYGYT
TRBV14,ASSIGTIGGYT
TRBV13,ASSPLGQTNTGELF
TRBV19,ASSIAGGPEELF
TRBV11-1,ASRDRAMELF
TRBV4-2,ASSQLRGVETQY
TRBV14,ASSQAGRLYEQY
TRBV2,ASSATDYRSPGKDTQY
TRBV27,ASSIYSGNEQF
TRBV7-2,ASSLGRANTEAF
TRBV20-1,SARDNSRYEQY
TRBV28,ASSPGGGSPPSTDTQY
TRBV29-1,SDVTVEAF